This is a list of T cell receptor beta chains from one sample in a study of graft-versus-host responses after intestinal transplantation. Only in-frame clones appear in the TCRdb table, and some are missing; sequencing was by immunoSEQ multiplex PCR. The sample contains approximately 15,000 clones, 67% of which appear only once. The material was ileum tissue, obtained around 640 days after intestinal transplantation. The receptors stem from a human patient who received an intestinal transplant, so some T cells may come from the graft donor. Each CDR3 is given with its conserved first and last residue. Fields, in order: CDR3 DNA, CDR3 protein, V gene, J gene, clone size, D gene. D genes are given only for firm matches. Size is stated for part of the rows, as once, few or many counts, or as a class when the clone is expanded.

cdr3_nt: TGTGCCAGCAGCCCAATCGGGGACAGGGGTACAGGAAACACCATATATTTT
cdr3_aa: CASSPIGDRGTGNTIYF
v_call: TRBV7-6
j_call: TRBJ1-3
clone_size: few
d_call: TRBD1

cdr3_nt: TGTGCCAGCAGGTGGACTAGCGGGGGGCCCTACTCCTACAATGAGCAGTTCTTC
cdr3_aa: CASRWTSGGPYSYNEQFF
v_call: TRBV2
j_call: TRBJ2-1
clone_size: -
d_call: TRBD2

cdr3_nt: TGCGCCAGCAGCCAAGATCCCTTTCGACAGGGTGAGAACTATGGCTACACCTTC
cdr3_aa: CASSQDPFRQGENYGYTF
v_call: TRBV4-3
j_call: TRBJ1-2
clone_size: -
d_call: TRBD1

cdr3_nt: TGCGCCAGCAGCTTATCCGGGACACTGAATCAGCCCCAGCATTTT
cdr3_aa: CASSLSGTLNQPQHF
v_call: TRBV5-1
j_call: TRBJ1-5
clone_size: medium-sized
d_call: -

cdr3_nt: TGTGCCAGCTCACCGACAGGGGCGCAAGAGACCCAGTACTTC
cdr3_aa: CASSPTGAQETQYF
v_call: TRBV18
j_call: TRBJ2-5
clone_size: -
d_call: TRBD1

cdr3_nt: TGTGCCACCAGCAGAGATTCAGGGGGCGAAGAAAAACTGTTTTTT
cdr3_aa: CATSRDSGGEEKLFF
v_call: TRBV15
j_call: TRBJ1-4
clone_size: -
d_call: TRBD1

cdr3_nt: TGTGCCAGTAGTATTAACCTAAGAACAGGGGGCGCCTACGAGCAGTACTTC
cdr3_aa: CASSINLRTGGAYEQYF
v_call: TRBV19
j_call: TRBJ2-7
clone_size: -
d_call: TRBD1

cdr3_nt: TGTGCCAGCAGTGAGTCCACCGGGACTAGCGGGGTGTGGAACAATGAGCAGTTCTTC
cdr3_aa: CASSESTGTSGVWNNEQFF
v_call: TRBV6-1
j_call: TRBJ2-1
clone_size: -
d_call: TRBD2

cdr3_nt: TGTGCTAGTGGTTCCCCTTCAGACAGAAGGAGTCAGCCCCAGCATTTT
cdr3_aa: CASGSPSDRRSQPQHF
v_call: TRBV12-5
j_call: TRBJ1-5
clone_size: -
d_call: -

cdr3_nt: TGTGCCACCAGCAGAGAGGCAGGGGGCTCCTACGAGCAGTACTTC
cdr3_aa: CATSREAGGSYEQYF
v_call: TRBV15
j_call: TRBJ2-7
clone_size: -
d_call: TRBD1

cdr3_nt: TGCGCCAGCAGCCAAGAAGGAGGGCTTCCCTACGAGCAGTACTTC
cdr3_aa: CASSQEGGLPYEQYF
v_call: TRBV4-3
j_call: TRBJ2-7
clone_size: once
d_call: -

cdr3_nt: TGTGCCAGCAGCTTGGGCACAGGGGGAGGGCCAACAGATACGCAGTATTTT
cdr3_aa: CASSLGTGGGPTDTQYF
v_call: TRBV5-8
j_call: TRBJ2-3
clone_size: -
d_call: -

cdr3_nt: TGTGCCAGCAGCTTAGGAGCGGGACAGGGGAAAAATGGCTACACCTTC
cdr3_aa: CASSLGAGQGKNGYTF
v_call: TRBV7-9
j_call: TRBJ1-2
clone_size: -
d_call: TRBD1

cdr3_nt: TGTGCCAGCAGCTTAGAACTAGCGGGGGGATCCGGGGAGCTGTTTTTT
cdr3_aa: CASSLELAGGSGELFF
v_call: TRBV7-8
j_call: TRBJ2-2
clone_size: -
d_call: TRBD2

cdr3_nt: TGTGCCAGCAGCTTCGGACAGGGCTACGGAAACACCATATATTTT
cdr3_aa: CASSFGQGYGNTIYF
v_call: TRBV7-2
j_call: TRBJ1-3
clone_size: medium-sized
d_call: TRBD1

cdr3_nt: TGTGCCTGGAGTGCATCCGGGACAGGGCCCCTCTACGAGCAGTACTTC
cdr3_aa: CAWSASGTGPLYEQYF
v_call: TRBV30
j_call: TRBJ2-7
clone_size: -
d_call: TRBD1

cdr3_nt: TGTGCCAGCAGCTTAGCGGGGGGGCTTATTACAGATACGCAGTATTTT
cdr3_aa: CASSLAGGLITDTQYF
v_call: TRBV7-2
j_call: TRBJ2-3
clone_size: few
d_call: -

cdr3_nt: TGTGCCAGCAGCTGGAGTAGCGGGGGGGCCGAAGAGCAGTTCTTC
cdr3_aa: CASSWSSGGAEEQFF
v_call: TRBV11-2
j_call: TRBJ2-1
clone_size: -
d_call: TRBD2

cdr3_nt: TGTGCCAGCAGCTTAGGGGCTAGCGGGGGCCTTACAGATACGCAGTATTTT
cdr3_aa: CASSLGASGGLTDTQYF
v_call: TRBV11-2
j_call: TRBJ2-3
clone_size: -
d_call: TRBD2

cdr3_nt: TGTGCCATCAGTGAGTCGGGGCAGGGGGCCACTGAAGCTTTCTTT
cdr3_aa: CAISESGQGATEAFF
v_call: TRBV10-3
j_call: TRBJ1-1
clone_size: -
d_call: TRBD1

cdr3_nt: TGTGCCAGCAGTTTATCGGGGGGGCCCCCCTACGAGCAGTACTTC
cdr3_aa: CASSLSGGPPYEQYF
v_call: TRBV27
j_call: TRBJ2-7
clone_size: -
d_call: -

cdr3_nt: TGTGCCAGTAGTATCAGGGGCAGGGTGAAAGAGAACACTGAAGCTTTCTTT
cdr3_aa: CASSIRGRVKENTEAFF
v_call: TRBV19
j_call: TRBJ1-1
clone_size: few
d_call: -

cdr3_nt: TGCGCCAGCCAACTAGAGGCGGTGAACACTGAAGCTTTCTTT
cdr3_aa: CASQLEAVNTEAFF
v_call: TRBV4-3
j_call: TRBJ1-1
clone_size: once
d_call: -

cdr3_nt: TGTGCCAGCAGCTTAGTTGAGTCCGGTGAGCAGTTCTTC
cdr3_aa: CASSLVESGEQFF
v_call: TRBV11-3
j_call: TRBJ2-1
clone_size: few
d_call: -

cdr3_nt: TGTGCCAGCAGTATTGACAGGCTTAACACCGGGGAGCTGTTTTTT
cdr3_aa: CASSIDRLNTGELFF
v_call: TRBV7-2
j_call: TRBJ2-2
clone_size: -
d_call: -

cdr3_nt: TGTGCCAGCTCACCACGAGACAGAATCCTCTCTGGAAACACCATATATTTT
cdr3_aa: CASSPRDRILSGNTIYF
v_call: TRBV18
j_call: TRBJ1-3
clone_size: -
d_call: -

cdr3_nt: TGCGCCAGCAGCCAAGATAGGAGCGGGGGCTCCTACAATGAGCAGTTCTTC
cdr3_aa: CASSQDRSGGSYNEQFF
v_call: TRBV4-3
j_call: TRBJ2-1
clone_size: -
d_call: TRBD2

cdr3_nt: TGTGCCAGTAGCTTTAGCGGGGGGGAGGTGGAGACCCAGTACTTC
cdr3_aa: CASSFSGGEVETQYF
v_call: TRBV11-3
j_call: TRBJ2-5
clone_size: -
d_call: TRBD2